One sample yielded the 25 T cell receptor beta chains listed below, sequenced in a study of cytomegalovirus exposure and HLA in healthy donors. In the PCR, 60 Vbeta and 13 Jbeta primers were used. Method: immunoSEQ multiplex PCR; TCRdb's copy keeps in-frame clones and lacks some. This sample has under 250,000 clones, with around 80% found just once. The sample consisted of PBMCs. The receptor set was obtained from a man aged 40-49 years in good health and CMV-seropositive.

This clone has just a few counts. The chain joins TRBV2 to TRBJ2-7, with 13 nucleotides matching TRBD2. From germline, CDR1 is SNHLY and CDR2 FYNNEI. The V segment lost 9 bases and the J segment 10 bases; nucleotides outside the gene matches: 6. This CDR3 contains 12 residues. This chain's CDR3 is CASTTSGRAQYV. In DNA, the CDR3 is TGTGCCAGTACAACTAGCGGGAGGGCCCAGTACGTC.

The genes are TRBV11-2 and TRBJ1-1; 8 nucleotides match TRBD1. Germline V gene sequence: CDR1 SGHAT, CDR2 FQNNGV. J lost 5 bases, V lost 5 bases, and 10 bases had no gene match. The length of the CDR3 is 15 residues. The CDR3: CASSGRPGGATEAFF. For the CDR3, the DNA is TGTGCCAGCAGCGGGAGACCAGGGGGCGCGACTGAAGCTTTCTTT. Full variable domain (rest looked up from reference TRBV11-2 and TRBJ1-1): EAGVAQSPRYKIIEKRQSVAFWCNPISGHATLYWYQQILGQGPKLLIQFQNNGVVDDSQLPKDRFSAERLKGVDSTLKIQPAKLEDSAVYLCASSGRPGGATEAFFGQGTRLTVV.

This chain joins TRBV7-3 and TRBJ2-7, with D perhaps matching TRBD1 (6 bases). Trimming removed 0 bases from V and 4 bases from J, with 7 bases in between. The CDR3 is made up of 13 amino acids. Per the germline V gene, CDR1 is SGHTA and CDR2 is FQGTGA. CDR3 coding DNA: TGTGCCAGCAGCTTAACACAGGGATACGAGCAGTACTTC. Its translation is CASSLTQGYEQYF.

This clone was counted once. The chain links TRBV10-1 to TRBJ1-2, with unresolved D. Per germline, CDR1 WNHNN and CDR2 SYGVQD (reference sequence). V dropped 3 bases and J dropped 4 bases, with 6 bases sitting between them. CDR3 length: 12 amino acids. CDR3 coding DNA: TGCGCCAGCAGTGACGGGGTCTATGGCTACACCTTC. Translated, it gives CASSDGVYGYTF.

Written as DNA, the CDR3 is TGTGCCAGCAGCGTAGCGTTAGCGGGAGGTACAGATACGCAGTATTTT. Amino acids: CASSVALAGGTDTQYF. The chain is built from TRBV9 and TRBJ2-3; the match to TRBD2 covers 10 bases. Germline V gene sequence: CDR1 SGDLS, CDR2 YYNGEE. The CDR3 is made up of 16 amino acids. V lost 0 bases to trimming and J lost 3 bases; unmatched junction nucleotides: 4.

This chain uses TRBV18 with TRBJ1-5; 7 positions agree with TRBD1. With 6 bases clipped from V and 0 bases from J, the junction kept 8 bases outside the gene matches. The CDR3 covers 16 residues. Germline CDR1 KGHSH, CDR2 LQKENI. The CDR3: CASSADRADSNQPQHF. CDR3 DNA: TGTGCCAGCTCGGCCGACAGGGCGGATAGCAATCAGCCCCAGCATTTT.

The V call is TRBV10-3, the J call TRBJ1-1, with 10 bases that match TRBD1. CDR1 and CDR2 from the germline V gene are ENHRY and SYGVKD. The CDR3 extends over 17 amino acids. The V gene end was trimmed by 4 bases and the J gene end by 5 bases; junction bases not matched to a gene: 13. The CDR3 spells CAISADTRQGAGTEAFF. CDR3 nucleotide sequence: TGTGCCATCAGTGCGGATACCAGACAGGGGGCCGGAACTGAAGCTTTCTTT.

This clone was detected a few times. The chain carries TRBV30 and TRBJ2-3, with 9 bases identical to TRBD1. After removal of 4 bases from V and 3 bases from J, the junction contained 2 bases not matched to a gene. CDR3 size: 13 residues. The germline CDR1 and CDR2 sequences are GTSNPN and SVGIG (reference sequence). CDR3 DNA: TGTGCCTGGAAGACAGGGGGGACAGATACGCAGTATTTT. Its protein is CAWKTGGTDTQYF.

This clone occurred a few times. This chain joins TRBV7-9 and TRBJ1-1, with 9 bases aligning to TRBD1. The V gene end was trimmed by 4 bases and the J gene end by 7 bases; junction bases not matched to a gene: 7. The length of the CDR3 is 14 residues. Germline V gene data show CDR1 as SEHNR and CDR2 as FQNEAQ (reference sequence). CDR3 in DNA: TGTGCCAGCAGCTCCCTACAGGGGGCAGGTGAAGCTTTCTTT. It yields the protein CASSSLQGAGEAFF.

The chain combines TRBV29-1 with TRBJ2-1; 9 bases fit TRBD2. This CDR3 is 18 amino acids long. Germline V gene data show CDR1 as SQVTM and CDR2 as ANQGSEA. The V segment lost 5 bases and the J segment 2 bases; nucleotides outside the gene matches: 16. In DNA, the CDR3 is TGCAGCGTTTTGACTAGCGGAGTCTCAAAAGGCCCCTACAATGAGCAGTTCTTC. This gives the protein CSVLTSGVSKGPYNEQFF.

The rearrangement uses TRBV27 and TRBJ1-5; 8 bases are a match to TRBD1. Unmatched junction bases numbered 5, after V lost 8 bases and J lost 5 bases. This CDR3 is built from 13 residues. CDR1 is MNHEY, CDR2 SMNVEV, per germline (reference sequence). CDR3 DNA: TGTGCCAGCGCCGACAGGGGTTATCAGCCCCAGCATTTT. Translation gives CASADRGYQPQHF.

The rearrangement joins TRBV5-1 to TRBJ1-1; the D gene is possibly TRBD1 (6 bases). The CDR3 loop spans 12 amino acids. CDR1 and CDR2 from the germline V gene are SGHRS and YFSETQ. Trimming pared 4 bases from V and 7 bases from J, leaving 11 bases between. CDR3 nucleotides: TGCGCCAGCAGCACGACAGGTCTTGAAGCTTTCTTT. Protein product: CASSTTGLEAFF.

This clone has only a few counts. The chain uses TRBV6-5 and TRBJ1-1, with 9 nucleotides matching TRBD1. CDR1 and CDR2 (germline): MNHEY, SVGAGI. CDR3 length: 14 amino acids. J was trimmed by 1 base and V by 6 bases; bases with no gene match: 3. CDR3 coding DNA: TGTGCCAGCAGGGGGACAGGGCCGAACACTGAAGCTTTCTTT. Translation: CASRGTGPNTEAFF.

CDR3 DNA sequence: TGTGCCAGCACCCTCCTCACAGATACGCAGTATTTT. This translates into CASTLLTDTQYF. The V and J genes are TRBV5-6 and TRBJ2-3, with D uncertain. The CDR3 length is 12 residues. The ends were cut back, 6 bases at V and 2 bases at J, with 7 bases in the middle. Germline CDR1 reads SGHDT; CDR2 reads YYEEEE.

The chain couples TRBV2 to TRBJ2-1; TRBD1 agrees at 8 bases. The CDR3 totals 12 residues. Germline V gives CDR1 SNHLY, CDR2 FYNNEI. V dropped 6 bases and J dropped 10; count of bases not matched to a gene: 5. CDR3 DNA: TGTGCCAGCAGCGGCCGGACAGGGGAGCAGTTCTTC. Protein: CASSGRTGEQFF.

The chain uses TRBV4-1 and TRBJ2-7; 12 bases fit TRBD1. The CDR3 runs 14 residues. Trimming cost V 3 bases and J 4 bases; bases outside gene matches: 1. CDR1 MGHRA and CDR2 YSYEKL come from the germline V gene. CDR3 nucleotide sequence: TGCGCCAGCAGCCAGGGACAGGGGGCTTACGAGCAGTACGTC. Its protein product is CASSQGQGAYEQYV.

The CDR3 protein is CASSSTGNSGNTIYF. The CDR3 DNA reads TGTGCCAGCAGTTCCACCGGGAACTCTGGAAACACCATATATTTT. V gene TRBV6-5 combines with J gene TRBJ1-3, with D unclear. This CDR3 comprises 15 residues. Between the trimmed V and J ends, which lost 4 bases and 0 bases, there was a span of 10 bases. CDR1 and CDR2 (germline): MNHEY, SVGAGI.

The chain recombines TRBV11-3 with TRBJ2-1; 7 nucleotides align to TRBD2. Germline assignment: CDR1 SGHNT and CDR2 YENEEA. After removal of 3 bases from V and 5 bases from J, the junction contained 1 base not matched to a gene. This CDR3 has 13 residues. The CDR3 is CASSFSGNNEQFF. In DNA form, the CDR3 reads TGTGCCAGCAGCTTCAGCGGGAACAATGAGCAGTTCTTC.

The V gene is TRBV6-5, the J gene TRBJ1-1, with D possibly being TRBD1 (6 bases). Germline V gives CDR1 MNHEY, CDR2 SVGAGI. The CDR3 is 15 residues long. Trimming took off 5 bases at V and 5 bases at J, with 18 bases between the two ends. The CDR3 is CASSRGSRQKTEAFF. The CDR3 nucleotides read TGTGCCAGCAGTAGGGGGTCTCGGCAGAAAACTGAAGCTTTCTTT.

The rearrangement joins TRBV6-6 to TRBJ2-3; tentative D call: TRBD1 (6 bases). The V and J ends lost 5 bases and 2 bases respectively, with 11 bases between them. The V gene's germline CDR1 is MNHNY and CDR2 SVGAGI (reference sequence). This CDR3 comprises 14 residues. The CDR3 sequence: CASSGGQITDTQYF. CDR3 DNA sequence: TGTGCCAGCAGTGGGGGACAAATCACAGATACGCAGTATTTT.

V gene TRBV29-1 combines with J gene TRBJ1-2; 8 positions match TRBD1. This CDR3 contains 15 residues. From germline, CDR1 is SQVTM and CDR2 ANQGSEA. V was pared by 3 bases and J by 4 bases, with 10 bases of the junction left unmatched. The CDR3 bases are TGCAGCGTTGATAAGGGACAGGCAAAAAGCTATGGCTACACCTTC. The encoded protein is CSVDKGQAKSYGYTF.

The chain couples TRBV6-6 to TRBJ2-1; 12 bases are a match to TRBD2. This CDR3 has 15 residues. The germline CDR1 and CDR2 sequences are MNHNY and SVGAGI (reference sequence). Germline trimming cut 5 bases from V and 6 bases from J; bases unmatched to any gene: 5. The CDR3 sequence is CASSPGLAGTNEQFF. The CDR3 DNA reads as TGTGCCAGCAGTCCTGGACTAGCGGGAACCAATGAGCAGTTCTTC.

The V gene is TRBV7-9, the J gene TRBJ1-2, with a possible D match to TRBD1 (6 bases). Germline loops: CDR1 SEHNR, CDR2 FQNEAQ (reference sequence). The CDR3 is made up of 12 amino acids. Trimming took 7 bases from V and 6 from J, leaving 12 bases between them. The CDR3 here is CASNPGADGYTF. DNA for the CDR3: TGTGCCAGCAACCCAGGGGCGGATGGCTACACCTTC.

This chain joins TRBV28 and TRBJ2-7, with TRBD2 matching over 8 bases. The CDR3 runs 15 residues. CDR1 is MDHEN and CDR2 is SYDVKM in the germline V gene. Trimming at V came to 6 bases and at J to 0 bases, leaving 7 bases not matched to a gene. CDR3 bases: TGTGCCAGCAGCTTACTAGCGGTTGTCTCCTACGAGCAGTACTTC. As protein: CASSLLAVVSYEQYF.

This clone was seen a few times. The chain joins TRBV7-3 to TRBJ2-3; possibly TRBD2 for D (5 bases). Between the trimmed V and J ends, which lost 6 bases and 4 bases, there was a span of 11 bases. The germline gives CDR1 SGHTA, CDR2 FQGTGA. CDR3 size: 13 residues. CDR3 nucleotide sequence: TGTGCCAGCAGTCTAAGGCGGGCAGATACGCAGTATTTT. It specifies CASSLRRADTQYF.